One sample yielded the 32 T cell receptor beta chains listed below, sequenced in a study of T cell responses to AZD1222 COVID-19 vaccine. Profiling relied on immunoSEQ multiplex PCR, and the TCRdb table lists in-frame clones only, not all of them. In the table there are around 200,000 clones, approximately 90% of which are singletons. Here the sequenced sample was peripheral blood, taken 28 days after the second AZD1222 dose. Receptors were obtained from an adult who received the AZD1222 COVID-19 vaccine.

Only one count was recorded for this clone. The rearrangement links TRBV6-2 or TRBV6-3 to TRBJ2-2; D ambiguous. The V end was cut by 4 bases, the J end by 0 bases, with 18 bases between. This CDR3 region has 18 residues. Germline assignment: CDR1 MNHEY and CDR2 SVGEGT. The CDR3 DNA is TGTGCCAGCAGTTTGGTGGCCCAGCCGGTGACGAACACCGGGGAGCTGTTTTTT. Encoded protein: CASSLVAQPVTNTGELFF.

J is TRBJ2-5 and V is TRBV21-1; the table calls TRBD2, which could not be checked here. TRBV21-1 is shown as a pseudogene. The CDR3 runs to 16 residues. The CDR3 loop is CASSKAGVIEKETQYF. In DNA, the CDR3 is TGTGCCAGCAGCAAAGCGGGAGTGATCGAGAAAGAGACCCAGTACTTC.

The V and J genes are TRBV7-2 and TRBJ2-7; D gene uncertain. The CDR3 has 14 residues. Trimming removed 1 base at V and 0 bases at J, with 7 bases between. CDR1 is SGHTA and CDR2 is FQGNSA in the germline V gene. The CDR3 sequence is CASSLGQISYEQYF. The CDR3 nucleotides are TGTGCCAGCAGCTTAGGACAAATCTCCTACGAGCAGTACTTC.

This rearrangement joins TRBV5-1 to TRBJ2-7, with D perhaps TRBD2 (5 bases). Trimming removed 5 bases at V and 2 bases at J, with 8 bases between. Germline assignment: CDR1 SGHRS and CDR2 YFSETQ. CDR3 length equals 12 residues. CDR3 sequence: CASRDFAYEQYF. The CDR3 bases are TGCGCCAGCAGGGACTTTGCCTACGAGCAGTACTTC. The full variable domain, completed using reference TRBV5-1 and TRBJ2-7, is KAGVTQTPRYLIKTRGQQVTLSCSPISGHRSVSWYQQTPGQGLQFLFEYFSETQRNKGNFPGRFSGRQFSNSRSEMNVSTLELGDSALYLCASRDFAYEQYFGPGTRLTVT.

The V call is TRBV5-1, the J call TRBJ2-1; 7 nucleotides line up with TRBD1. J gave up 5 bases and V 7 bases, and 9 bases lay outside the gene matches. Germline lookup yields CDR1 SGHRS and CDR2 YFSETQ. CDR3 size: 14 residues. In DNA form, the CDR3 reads TGCGCCAGCCGGGGACAGCTTAGGGACAATGAGCAGTTCTTC. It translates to CASRGQLRDNEQFF.

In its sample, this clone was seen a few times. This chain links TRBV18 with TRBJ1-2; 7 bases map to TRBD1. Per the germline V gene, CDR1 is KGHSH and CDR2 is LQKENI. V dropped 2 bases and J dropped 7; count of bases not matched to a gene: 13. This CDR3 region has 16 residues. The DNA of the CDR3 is TGTGCCAGCTCACCATATCTTCAGGGGGGAATTGGTGGCTACACCTTC. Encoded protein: CASSPYLQGGIGGYTF.

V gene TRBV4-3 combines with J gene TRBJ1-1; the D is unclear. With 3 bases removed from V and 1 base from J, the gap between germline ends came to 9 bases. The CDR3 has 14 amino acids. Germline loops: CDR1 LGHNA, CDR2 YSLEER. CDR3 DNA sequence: TGCGCCAGCAGCCAGACGGCTGCGAACACTGAAGCTTTCTTT. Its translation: CASSQTAANTEAFF.

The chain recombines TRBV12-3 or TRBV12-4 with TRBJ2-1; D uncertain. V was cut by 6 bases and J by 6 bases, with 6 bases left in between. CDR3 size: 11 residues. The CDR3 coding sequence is TGTGCCAGCAGCCCTAGCAATGAGCAGTTCTTC. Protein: CASSPSNEQFF.

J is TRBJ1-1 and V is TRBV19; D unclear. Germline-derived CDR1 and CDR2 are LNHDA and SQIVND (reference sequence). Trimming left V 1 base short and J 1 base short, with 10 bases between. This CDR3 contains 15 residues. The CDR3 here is CASSIAGAGNTEAFF. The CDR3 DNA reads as TGTGCCAGTAGTATAGCTGGTGCGGGGAACACTGAAGCTTTCTTT.

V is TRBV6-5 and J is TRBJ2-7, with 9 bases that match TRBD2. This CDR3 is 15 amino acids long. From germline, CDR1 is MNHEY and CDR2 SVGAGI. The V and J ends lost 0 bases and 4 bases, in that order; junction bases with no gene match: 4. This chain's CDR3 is CASSYSATSGYEQYF. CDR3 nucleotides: TGTGCCAGCAGTTACTCCGCGACTAGCGGTTACGAGCAGTACTTC.

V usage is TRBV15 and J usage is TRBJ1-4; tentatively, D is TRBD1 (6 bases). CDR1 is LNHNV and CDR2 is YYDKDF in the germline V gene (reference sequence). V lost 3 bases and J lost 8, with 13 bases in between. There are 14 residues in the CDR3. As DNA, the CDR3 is TGTGCCACCAGCAGTTCCGGGACAAACGAAAAACTGTTTTTT. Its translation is CATSSSGTNEKLFF.

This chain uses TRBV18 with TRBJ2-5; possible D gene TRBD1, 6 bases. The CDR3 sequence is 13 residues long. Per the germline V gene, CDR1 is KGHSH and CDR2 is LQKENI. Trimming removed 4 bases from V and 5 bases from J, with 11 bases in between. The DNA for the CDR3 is TGTGCCAGCTCACTACGACAGGATGAGACCCAGTACTTC. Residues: CASSLRQDETQYF.

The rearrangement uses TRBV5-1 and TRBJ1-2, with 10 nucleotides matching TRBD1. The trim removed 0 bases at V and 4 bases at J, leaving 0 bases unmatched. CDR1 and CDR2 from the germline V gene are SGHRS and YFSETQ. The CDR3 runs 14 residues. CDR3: CASSLGDRGYGYTF. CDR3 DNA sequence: TGCGCCAGCAGCTTGGGGGACAGGGGCTATGGCTACACCTTC.

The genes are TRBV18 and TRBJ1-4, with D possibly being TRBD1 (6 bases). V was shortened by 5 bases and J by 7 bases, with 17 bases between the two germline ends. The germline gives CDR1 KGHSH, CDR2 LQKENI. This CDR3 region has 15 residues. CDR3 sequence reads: CASSGQPVISEKLFF. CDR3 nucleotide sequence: TGTGCCAGCTCAGGACAGCCGGTAATCTCTGAAAAACTGTTTTTT. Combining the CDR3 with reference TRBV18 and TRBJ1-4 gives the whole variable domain NAGVMQNPRHLVRRRGQEARLRCSPMKGHSHVYWYRQLPEEGLKFMVYLQKENIIDESGMPKERFSAEFPKEGPSILRIQQVVRGDSAAYFCASSGQPVISEKLFFGSGTQLSVL.

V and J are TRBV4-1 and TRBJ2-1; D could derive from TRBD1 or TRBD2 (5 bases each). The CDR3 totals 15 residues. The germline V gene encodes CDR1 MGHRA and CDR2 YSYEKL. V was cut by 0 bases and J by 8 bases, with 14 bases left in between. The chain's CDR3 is CASSQEGIMGDEQFF. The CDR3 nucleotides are TGCGCCAGCAGCCAAGAAGGAATTATGGGGGATGAGCAGTTCTTC.

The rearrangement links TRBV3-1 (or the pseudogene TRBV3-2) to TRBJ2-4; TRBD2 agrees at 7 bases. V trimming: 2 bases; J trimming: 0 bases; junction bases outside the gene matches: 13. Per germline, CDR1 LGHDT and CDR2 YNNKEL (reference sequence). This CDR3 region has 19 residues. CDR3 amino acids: CASSQQLAPSSLAKNIQYF. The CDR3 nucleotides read TGTGCCAGCAGCCAACAACTAGCGCCTAGCAGCCTAGCCAAAAACATTCAGTACTTC.

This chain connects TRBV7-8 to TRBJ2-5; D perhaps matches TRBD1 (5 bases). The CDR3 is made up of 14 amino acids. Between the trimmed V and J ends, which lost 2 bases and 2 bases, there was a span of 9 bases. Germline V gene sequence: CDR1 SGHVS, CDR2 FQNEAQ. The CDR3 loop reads CASSLRRQQETQYF. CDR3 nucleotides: TGTGCCAGCAGCTTACGTAGACAGCAAGAGACCCAGTACTTC.

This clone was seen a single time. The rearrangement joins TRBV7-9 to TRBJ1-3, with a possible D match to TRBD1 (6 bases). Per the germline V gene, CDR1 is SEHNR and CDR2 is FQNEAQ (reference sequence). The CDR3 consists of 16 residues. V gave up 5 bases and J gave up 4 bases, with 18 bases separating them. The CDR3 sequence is CASSRNPDSPGNTIYF. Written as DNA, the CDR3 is TGTGCCAGCAGCCGTAACCCGGACAGTCCAGGAAACACCATATATTTT.

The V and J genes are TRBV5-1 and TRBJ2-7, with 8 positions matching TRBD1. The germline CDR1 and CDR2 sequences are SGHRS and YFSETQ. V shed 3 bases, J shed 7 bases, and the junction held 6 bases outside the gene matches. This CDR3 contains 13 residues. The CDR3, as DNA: TGCGCCAGCAGCTCTCCAGGGGGCTGGGAGCAGTACTTC. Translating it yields CASSSPGGWEQYF.

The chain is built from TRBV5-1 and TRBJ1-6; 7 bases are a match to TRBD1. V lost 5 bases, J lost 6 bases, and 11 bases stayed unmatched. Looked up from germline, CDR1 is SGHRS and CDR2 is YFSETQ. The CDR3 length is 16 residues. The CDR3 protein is CASRPGQARTNSPLHF. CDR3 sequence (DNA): TGCGCCAGCAGACCAGGACAGGCGCGAACTAATTCACCCCTCCACTTT. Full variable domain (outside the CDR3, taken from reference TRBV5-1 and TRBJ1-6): KAGVTQTPRYLIKTRGQQVTLSCSPISGHRSVSWYQQTPGQGLQFLFEYFSETQRNKGNFPGRFSGRQFSNSRSEMNVSTLELGDSALYLCASRPGQARTNSPLHFGNGTRLTVT.

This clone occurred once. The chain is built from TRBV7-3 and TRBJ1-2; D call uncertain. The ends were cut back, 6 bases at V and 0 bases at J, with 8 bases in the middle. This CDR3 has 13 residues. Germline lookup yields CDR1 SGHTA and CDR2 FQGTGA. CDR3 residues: CASSPDPNYGYTF. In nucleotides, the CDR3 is TGTGCCAGCAGTCCAGACCCTAACTATGGCTACACCTTC.

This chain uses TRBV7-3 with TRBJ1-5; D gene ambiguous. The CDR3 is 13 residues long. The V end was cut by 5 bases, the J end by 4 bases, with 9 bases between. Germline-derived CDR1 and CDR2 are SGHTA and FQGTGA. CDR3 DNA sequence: TGTGCCAGCAGCCCGGGAGGGAATCAGCCCCAGCATTTT. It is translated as CASSPGGNQPQHF.

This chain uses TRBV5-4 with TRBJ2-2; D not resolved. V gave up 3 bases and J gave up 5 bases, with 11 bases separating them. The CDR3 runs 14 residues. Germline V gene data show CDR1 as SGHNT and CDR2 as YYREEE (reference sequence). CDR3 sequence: CASSSPQRTGELFF. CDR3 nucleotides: TGTGCCAGCAGCTCACCTCAGCGTACCGGGGAGCTGTTTTTT.

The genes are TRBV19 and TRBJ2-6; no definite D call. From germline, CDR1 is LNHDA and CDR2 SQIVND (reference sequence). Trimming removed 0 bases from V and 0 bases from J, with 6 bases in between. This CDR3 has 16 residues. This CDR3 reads CASSIDPGSGANVLTF. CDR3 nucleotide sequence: TGTGCCAGTAGTATAGATCCTGGCTCTGGGGCCAACGTCCTGACTTTC.

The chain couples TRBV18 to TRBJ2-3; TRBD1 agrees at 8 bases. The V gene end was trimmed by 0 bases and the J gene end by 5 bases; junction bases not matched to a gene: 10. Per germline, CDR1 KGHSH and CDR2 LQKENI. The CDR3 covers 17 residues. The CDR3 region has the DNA TGTGCCAGCTCACCACCCGGGACAGGCGGCAGTGGAGATACGCAGTATTTT. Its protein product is CASSPPGTGGSGDTQYF.

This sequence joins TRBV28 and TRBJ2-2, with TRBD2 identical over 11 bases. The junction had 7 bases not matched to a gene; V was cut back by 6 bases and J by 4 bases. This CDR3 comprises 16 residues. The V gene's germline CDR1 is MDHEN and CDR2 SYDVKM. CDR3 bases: TGTGCCAGCAGGGCCTGGCTAGCGGGAGGCACCGGGGAGCTGTTTTTT. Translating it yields CASRAWLAGGTGELFF.

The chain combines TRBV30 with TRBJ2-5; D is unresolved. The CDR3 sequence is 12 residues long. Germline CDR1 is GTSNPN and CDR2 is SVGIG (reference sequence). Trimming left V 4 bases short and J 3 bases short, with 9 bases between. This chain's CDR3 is CAWTPDEETQYF. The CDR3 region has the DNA TGTGCCTGGACTCCAGATGAAGAGACCCAGTACTTC.

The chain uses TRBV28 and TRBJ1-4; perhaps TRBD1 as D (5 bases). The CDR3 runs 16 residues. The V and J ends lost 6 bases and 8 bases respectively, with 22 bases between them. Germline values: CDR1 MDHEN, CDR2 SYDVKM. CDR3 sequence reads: CASRELPGPPREKLFF. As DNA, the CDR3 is TGTGCCAGCAGAGAATTACCGGGACCGCCGAGAGAAAAACTGTTTTTT.

The CDR3 DNA reads TGCGCCAGCAGCTTTGCTCTAGCGGGGGGTGGCGAGCAGTACTTC. Amino acids: CASSFALAGGGEQYF. The chain combines TRBV5-1 with TRBJ2-7; 11 bases fit TRBD2. CDR1 SGHRS and CDR2 YFSETQ come from the germline V gene. This CDR3 comprises 15 residues. The V segment lost 2 bases and the J segment 6 bases; nucleotides outside the gene matches: 7.

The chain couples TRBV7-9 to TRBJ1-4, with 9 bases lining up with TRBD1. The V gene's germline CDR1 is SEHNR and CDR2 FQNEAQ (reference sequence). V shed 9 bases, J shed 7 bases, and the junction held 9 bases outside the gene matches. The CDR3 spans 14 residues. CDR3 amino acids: CASTGQGQAEKLFF. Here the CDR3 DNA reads TGTGCCAGTACCGGACAGGGGCAGGCTGAAAAACTGTTTTTT.

The CDR3 nucleotides read TGTGCCAGCAGCAAGACTTACGGGACTAGCGGAAACAATGAGCAGTTCTTC. Encoded protein: CASSKTYGTSGNNEQFF. The chain employs TRBV9 and TRBJ2-1; TRBD2 matches 11 bases. V lost 4 bases, J lost 5 bases, and 11 bases stayed unmatched. The CDR3 has 17 residues. In germline, CDR1 is SGDLS, CDR2 YYNGEE.

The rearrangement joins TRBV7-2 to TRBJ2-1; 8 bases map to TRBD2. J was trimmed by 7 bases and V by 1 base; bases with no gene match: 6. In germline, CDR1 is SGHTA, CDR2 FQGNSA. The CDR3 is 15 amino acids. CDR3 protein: CASSLVGTSSNEQFF. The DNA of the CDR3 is TGTGCCAGCAGCTTAGTGGGGACTAGTTCGAATGAGCAGTTCTTC.